Listed below are T cell receptor beta chains from one sample, sequenced in a study of cytomegalovirus exposure and HLA in healthy donors. Here immunoSEQ multiplex PCR was the method, and the copy in TCRdb shows in-frame clones only, minus some. The top ten hold about 3% of the sample, which has 200,000 to 250,000 clones, more than 75% seen once. The source material was PBMCs. Receptor source: a woman between 40 and 50 years old in good health and CMV-seronegative. Each CDR3 is given with its conserved first and last residue. Each record gives: V gene, J gene, clone size, D gene, CDR3 DNA, CDR3 protein. A D gene is named only where the DNA matches it firmly. The size field is filled for only some rows; it gives once, few, many or a size class.

>TRBV4-1|TRBJ2-3|-|-
TGCGCCAGCAGCCAAGGTGGAACCCCCTCACGGGGCACAGATACGCAGTATTTT
CASSQGGTPSRGTDTQYF
>TRBV7-8|TRBJ1-2|-|-
TGTGCCAGCAGCTTAGCGCGGTCCAGGGGCTATGGCTACACCTTC
CASSLARSRGYGYTF
>TRBV4-1|TRBJ1-1|-|-
TGCGCCAGCAGCCACGTACAGGGCAAGAGTACTGAAGCTTTCTTT
CASSHVQGKSTEAFF
>TRBV19|TRBJ2-7|-|-
TGTGCCAGTAGTAGTTCCCCAGGGGACTACGAGCAGTACTTC
CASSSSPGDYEQYF
>TRBV7-8|TRBJ1-5|-|-
TGTGCCAGCAGCCCGGCACTAGGAAGGAATCAGCCCCAGCATTTT
CASSPALGRNQPQHF
>TRBV5-1|TRBJ2-1|few|TRBD1
TGCGCCAGCAGCTCCGCCCCCGGGACAGGGAATTTCAATGAGCAGTTCTTC
CASSSAPGTGNFNEQFF
>TRBV19|TRBJ2-3|-|TRBD2
TGTGCCAGTAGTATGAGCGGGAGTTACGATACGCAGTATTTT
CASSMSGSYDTQYF
>TRBV4-2|TRBJ2-7|once|TRBD2
TGTGCCAGCAGCCAAGAAAGGGGACTAGCCTACGAGCAGTACTTC
CASSQERGLAYEQYF
>TRBV27|TRBJ1-2|once|-
TGTGCCAGCAGTTTAACCCAGGAACGCTATTACTATGGCTACACCTTC
CASSLTQERYYYGYTF
>TRBV15|TRBJ2-2|-|TRBD1
TGTGCCACCAGCCGGAAGGGGTCTTCGGGACAGGGATTCGGGGAGCTGTTTTTT
CATSRKGSSGQGFGELFF
>TRBV7-9|TRBJ2-3|once|-
TGTGCCAGCACCACGTACTTAAGTGACACAGATACGCAGTATTTT
CASTTYLSDTDTQYF
>TRBV7-9|TRBJ1-2|once|-
TGTTCCAGCAGCTTATTGTTCGGGCAGGGCTTCGGCTACACCTTC
CSSSLLFGQGFGYTF
>TRBV7-9|TRBJ2-2|few|TRBD2
TGTGCCAGCAGCTTGCTAGCGGGAGAGAACACCGGGGAGCTGTTTTTT
CASSLLAGENTGELFF
>TRBV10-3|TRBJ1-1|few|TRBD1
TGTGCCATCAGGGTAGGACAGGGGGCTGAAGCTTTCTTT
CAIRVGQGAEAFF